These 3 T cell receptor beta chains came from one sample sequenced in a study of type 1 and type 2 diabetes patients. Genomic DNA was the PCR template. The TCR beta CDR3 region was amplified using 30 forward and 13 reverse primers. TCRdb analysed the multiplex PCR reads with MiXCR anew, one entry per CDR3 protein. The table shows 250,000 or so distinct CDR3 sequences, with roughly 50% occurring only once. Sequencing used peripheral blood mononuclear cells (PBMCs). The receptors come from a young man with type 2 diabetes.

The rearrangement uses TRBV7-9 and TRBJ2-7, with D possibly being TRBD2 (6 bases). The CDR3 is made up of 12 amino acids. Germline V gene data show CDR1 as SEHNR and CDR2 as FQNEAQ (reference sequence). V gave up 8 bases and J gave up 4 bases, with 12 bases separating them. The CDR3 protein is CASQGGRYEQYF. Here the CDR3 DNA reads TGTGCCAGCCAGGGAGGAAGGTACGAGCAGTACTTC. The full variable domain, in which reference TRBV7-9 and TRBJ2-7 provide the parts outside the CDR3, is DTGVSQNPRHKITKRGQNVTFRCDPISEHNRLYWYRQTLGQGPEFLTYFQNEAQLEKSRLLSDRFSAERPKGSFSTLEIQRTEQGDSAMYLCASQGGRYEQYFGPGTRLTVT.

The chain joins TRBV7-2 to TRBJ1-4; 11 bases are shared with TRBD1. V dropped 4 bases and J dropped 6; count of bases not matched to a gene: 7. The CDR3 covers 16 residues. Looked up from germline, CDR1 is SGHTA and CDR2 is FQGNSA. CDR3 in DNA: TGTGCCAGCAGCTCTAGGTGGGACAGGGGGTATGAAAAACTGTTTTTT. Translated, it gives CASSSRWDRGYEKLFF.

The rearrangement links TRBV30 to TRBJ1-6; no reliable D call. Trimming pared 8 bases from V and 9 bases from J, leaving 14 bases between. The CDR3 spans 12 residues. Germline-derived CDR1 and CDR2 are GTSNPN and SVGIG (reference sequence). The CDR3 loop reads CASRIPGSPLHF. CDR3 DNA sequence: TGTGCCAGTAGGATCCCGGGTTCACCCCTCCACTTT.